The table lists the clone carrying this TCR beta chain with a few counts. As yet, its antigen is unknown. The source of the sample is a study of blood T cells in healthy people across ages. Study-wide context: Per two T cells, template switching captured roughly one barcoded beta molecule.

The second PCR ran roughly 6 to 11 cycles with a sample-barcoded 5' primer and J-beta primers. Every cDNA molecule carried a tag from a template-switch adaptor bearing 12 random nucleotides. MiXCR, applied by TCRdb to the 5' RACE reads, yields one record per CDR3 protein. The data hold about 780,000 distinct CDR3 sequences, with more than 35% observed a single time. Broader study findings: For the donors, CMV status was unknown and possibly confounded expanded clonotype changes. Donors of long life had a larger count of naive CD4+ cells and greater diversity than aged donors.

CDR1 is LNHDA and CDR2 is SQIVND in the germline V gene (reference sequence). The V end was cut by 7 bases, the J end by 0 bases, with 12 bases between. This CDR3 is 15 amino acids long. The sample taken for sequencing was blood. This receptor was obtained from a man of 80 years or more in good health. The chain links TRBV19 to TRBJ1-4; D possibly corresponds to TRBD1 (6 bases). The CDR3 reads CASTQGGTTNEKLFF. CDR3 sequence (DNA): TGTGCCAGTACACAGGGTGGAACAACTAATGAAAAACTGTTTTTT.